Following are 32 T cell receptor beta chains from one sample sequenced in a study of blood T cell repertoires in COVID-19. The method was immunoSEQ multiplex PCR; TCRdb's version includes in-frame clones alone and lacks a portion of them. Of 270,000 or so clones in the sample, about nine tenths were seen once. The sample comprised peripheral blood. Receptors originate from a man aged 35-49 years with active or convalescent COVID-19.

The V gene is TRBV6-5, the J gene TRBJ1-1; 10 bases are shared with TRBD1. Germline CDR1 and CDR2: MNHEY and SVGAGI. V lost 2 bases, J lost 2 bases, and 5 bases stayed unmatched. CDR3 size: 16 residues. The CDR3 reads CASSYGTGAFNTEAFF. In nucleotides, the CDR3 is TGTGCCAGCAGTTACGGGACAGGGGCCTTCAACACTGAAGCTTTCTTT.

The V and J genes are TRBV2 and TRBJ1-4; maybe TRBD1 (6 bases). V lost 5 bases and J lost 0, with 13 bases in between. Looked up from germline, CDR1 is SNHLY and CDR2 is FYNNEI. The CDR3 has 16 residues. CDR3 nucleotide sequence: TGTGCCAGCAGTCCGGGACAACAAGCAACTAATGAAAAACTGTTTTTT. Translation gives CASSPGQQATNEKLFF.

This clone was picked up a small number of times. This sequence joins TRBV29-1 and TRBJ2-1; the D gene is possibly TRBD2 (6 bases). CDR1 is SQVTM, CDR2 ANQGSEA, per germline. Trimming left V 7 bases short and J 10 bases short, with 20 bases between. CDR3 length equals 13 residues. The chain's CDR3 is CSAEGLLPGEQFF. CDR3 in DNA: TGCAGCGCCGAGGGACTCCTCCCTGGGGAGCAGTTCTTC.

The chain recombines TRBV6-5 with TRBJ1-6; unclear D gene. CDR3 length: 14 residues. Between the trimmed V and J ends, which lost 9 bases and 7 bases, there was a span of 16 bases. CDR1 and CDR2 from the germline V gene are MNHEY and SVGAGI. The chain's CDR3 is CASMWREMNSPLHF. The DNA of the CDR3 is TGTGCCAGTATGTGGAGGGAGATGAATTCACCCCTCCACTTT.

J is TRBJ2-2 and V is TRBV11-3; 9 bases map to TRBD2. The CDR3 sequence is 18 residues long. Trimming took 2 bases from V and 3 from J; bases not matched to a gene: 10. Germline CDR1 and CDR2: SGHNT and YENEEA. CDR3 sequence reads: CASSLPASGGKHTGELFF. DNA of the CDR3: TGTGCCAGCAGCTTACCCGCCAGCGGGGGGAAACACACCGGGGAGCTGTTTTTT.

The CDR3 region has the DNA TGTGCCAGCAGTAGCGGCTCGGGTTTGGACATTCAGTACTTC. It yields the protein CASSSGSGLDIQYF. This chain links TRBV6-5 with TRBJ2-4, with a weak D call TRBD2 (5 bases). V shed 5 bases and J shed 8 bases, with 16 bases lying between them. The length of the CDR3 is 14 residues. CDR1 is MNHEY and CDR2 is SVGAGI in the germline V gene.

This clone was observed once. The gene calls are TRBV11-3 and TRBJ2-7, with 7 positions matching TRBD1. The CDR3 is 15 residues long. The germline V gene has CDR1 SGHNT and CDR2 YENEEA. J was trimmed by 5 bases and V by 1 base; bases with no gene match: 8. The CDR3 DNA reads as TGTGCCAGCAGCTTAGGTGGGACAGCTCGAAACGAGCAGTACTTC. This encodes CASSLGGTARNEQYF.

The rearrangement links TRBV9 to TRBJ2-7; D remains unclear. The CDR3 runs 12 residues. The V gene's germline CDR1 is SGDLS and CDR2 YYNGEE. Trimming removed 3 bases from V and 4 bases from J, with 8 bases in between. Written as DNA, the CDR3 is TGTGCCAGCAGCGGATTAGAGTACGAGCAGTACTTC. Translation gives CASSGLEYEQYF.

The CDR3: CASSQTWGELFF. CDR3 sequence (DNA): TGTGCCAGCAGCCAGACTTGGGGGGAGCTGTTTTTT. The V call is TRBV27, the J call TRBJ2-2, with D uncertain. CDR1 and CDR2 (germline): MNHEY, SMNVEV (reference sequence). The V gene lost 6 bases and the J gene lost 8 bases, with 10 bases spanning the gap. This CDR3 has 12 residues.

This chain joins TRBV27 and TRBJ1-2, with D possibly being TRBD1 (6 bases). This CDR3 spans 12 amino acids. V was clipped by 8 bases and J by 4 bases, with 11 bases between them. Germline V gene sequence: CDR1 MNHEY, CDR2 SMNVEV (reference sequence). CDR3 nucleotide sequence: TGTGCCAGCTACGGGACATCCTATGGCTACACCTTC. It yields the protein CASYGTSYGYTF.

The CDR3 DNA reads TGTGCCATCAGTACAGAACAGATCTACGAGCAGTACTTC. This encodes CAISTEQIYEQYF. The chain recombines TRBV10-3 with TRBJ2-7; D remains unclear. This CDR3 contains 13 residues. Germline V gene data show CDR1 as ENHRY and CDR2 as SYGVKD. Trimming left V 5 bases short and J 3 bases short, with 11 bases between.

The chain combines TRBV5-1 with TRBJ2-1; 7 bases line up with TRBD2. The ends lost 7 bases at V and 4 bases at J; junction bases unmatched: 5. The CDR3 sequence is 13 residues long. Germline V gene sequence: CDR1 SGHRS, CDR2 YFSETQ. CDR3 DNA sequence: TGCGCCAGCGGGGGGGGACGGTACAATGAGCAGTTCTTC. Its protein product is CASGGGRYNEQFF.

This rearrangement joins TRBV7-3 to TRBJ2-1; 11 nucleotides align to TRBD2. The germline CDR1 and CDR2 sequences are SGHTA and FQGTGA. Trimming at V came to 4 bases and at J to 4 bases, leaving 3 bases not matched to a gene. This CDR3 is 15 amino acids long. Written as DNA, the CDR3 is TGTGCCAGCAGCTCCGGGACTAGCGGTTACAATGAGCAGTTCTTC. It yields the protein CASSSGTSGYNEQFF.

The count of this clone is one. The chain recombines TRBV7-8 with TRBJ2-1; no reliable D call. Trimming took off 2 bases at V and 10 bases at J, with 9 bases between the two ends. Per the germline V gene, CDR1 is SGHVS and CDR2 is FQNEAQ. The length of the CDR3 is 12 residues. Written as DNA, the CDR3 is TGTGCCAGCAGCTTAACCGGTGAGGAGCAGTTCTTC. This encodes CASSLTGEEQFF.

The chain recombines TRBV5-1 with TRBJ2-5; D gene unclear. With 5 bases removed from V and 0 bases from J, the gap between germline ends came to 11 bases. The CDR3 spans 14 residues. Looked up from germline, CDR1 is SGHRS and CDR2 is YFSETQ. In DNA, the CDR3 is TGCGCCAGCAGGCTGACACCTTACCAAGAGACCCAGTACTTC. Translating gives CASRLTPYQETQYF.

This sequence joins TRBV30 and TRBJ2-1, with D possibly matching TRBD2 (5 bases). CDR1 and CDR2 from the germline V gene are GTSNPN and SVGIG (reference sequence). The CDR3 contains 11 residues. V was pared by 4 bases and J by 9 bases, with 10 bases between. Here the CDR3 DNA reads TGTGCCTGGACCTCTAGCATTGAGCAGTTCTTC. Translated: CAWTSSIEQFF.

This clone was seen a single time. The chain carries TRBV5-1 and TRBJ2-2, with 7 bases fitting TRBD2. V trimming: 4 bases; J trimming: 10 bases; junction bases outside the gene matches: 10. The CDR3 is made up of 14 amino acids. From germline, CDR1 is SGHRS and CDR2 YFSETQ. The chain's CDR3 is CASSTAGVGEELFF. DNA of the CDR3: TGCGCCAGCAGCACGGCGGGGGTAGGCGAGGAGCTGTTTTTT.

This CDR3 reads CASSAGGGVIGTQYF. In DNA form, the CDR3 reads TGTGCCAGTAGTGCCGGGGGAGGTGTGATCGGGACCCAGTACTTC. This chain uses TRBV19 with TRBJ2-5; D may be TRBD2 (6 bases). This CDR3 has 15 amino acids. Germline loops: CDR1 LNHDA, CDR2 SQIVND (reference sequence). The V end lost 5 bases, the J end lost 7 bases, and 20 bases lay between the germline ends.

A single count supports this clone. The chain couples TRBV23-1 to TRBJ1-1; 9 nucleotides align to TRBD1. TRBV23-1 is an open reading frame whose function is uncertain. The trim removed 0 bases at V and 3 bases at J, leaving 14 bases unmatched. The CDR3 is 19 amino acids. CDR3 DNA sequence: TGCGCCAGCAGTCAATCGGAACAGGGGGCGGTACTGGCTGACACTGAAGCTTTCTTT. Translation gives CASSQSEQGAVLADTEAFF.

The chain employs TRBV7-2 and TRBJ2-1; no definite D call. The V gene's germline CDR1 is SGHTA and CDR2 FQGNSA. The CDR3 is made up of 17 amino acids. The ends were cut back, 1 base at V and 7 bases at J, with 20 bases in the middle. CDR3 bases: TGTGCCAGCAGCTTAGATCTGTTTCGCGGATTGCAGAATGAGCAGTTCTTC. Translating gives CASSLDLFRGLQNEQFF. Using reference TRBV7-2 and TRBJ2-1 for the parts outside the CDR3, the full variable domain is GAGVSQSPSNKVTEKGKDVELRCDPISGHTALYWYRQSLGQGLEFLIYFQGNSAPDKSGLPSDRFSAERTGGSVSTLTIQRTQQEDSAVYLCASSLDLFRGLQNEQFFGPGTRLTVL.

The rearrangement uses TRBV5-1 and TRBJ2-3, with D perhaps matching TRBD1 (6 bases). CDR3 length equals 14 residues. From germline, CDR1 is SGHRS and CDR2 YFSETQ. The ends were cut back, 0 bases at V and 6 bases at J, with 11 bases in the middle. CDR3 protein: CASSLDMGADTQYF. The CDR3 bases are TGCGCCAGCAGCTTGGATATGGGGGCGGATACGCAGTATTTT.

The rearrangement uses TRBV6-5 and TRBJ1-5; 7 nucleotides agree with TRBD1. The CDR3 is 16 residues long. Per germline, CDR1 MNHEY and CDR2 SVGAGI. V lost 4 bases to trimming and J lost 1 base; unmatched junction nucleotides: 7. The CDR3 sequence: CASSSRQGRSNQPQHF. Here the CDR3 DNA reads TGTGCCAGCAGTTCCCGACAGGGCCGAAGCAATCAGCCCCAGCATTTT.

This chain uses TRBV10-3 with TRBJ2-7; TRBD2 matches 12 bases. This CDR3 is 15 amino acids long. Germline trimming cut 6 bases from V and 6 bases from J; bases unmatched to any gene: 9. The germline V gene encodes CDR1 ENHRY and CDR2 SYGVKD. The CDR3 DNA reads as TGTGCCATCAGAGGGTCCGGGACTAGCGGGCTCGAGCAGTACTTC. Its translation is CAIRGSGTSGLEQYF.

The CDR3 loop reads CASSIGGGPNSNQPQHF. CDR3 DNA sequence: TGTGCCAGTAGTATTGGCGGGGGTCCTAATAGCAATCAGCCCCAGCATTTT. The rearrangement uses TRBV19 and TRBJ1-5, with D perhaps matching TRBD1 (5 bases). The CDR3 contains 17 residues. Germline lookup yields CDR1 LNHDA and CDR2 SQIVND (reference sequence). Trimming took off 3 bases at V and 0 bases at J, with 15 bases between the two ends.

The chain couples TRBV28 to TRBJ1-5; D is perhaps TRBD1 (6 bases). Trimming took 2 bases from V and 4 from J, leaving 12 bases between them. The CDR3 consists of 15 residues. Germline CDR1 and CDR2: MDHEN and SYDVKM. CDR3 loop: CASSLQGMGNQPQHF. In DNA, the CDR3 is TGTGCCAGCAGTTTACAGGGGATGGGTAATCAGCCCCAGCATTTT.

This rearrangement joins TRBV10-1 to TRBJ1-1, with 7 bases that match TRBD1. Germline-derived CDR1 and CDR2 are WNHNN and SYGVQD (reference sequence). J gave up 2 bases and V 3 bases, and 6 bases lay outside the gene matches. This CDR3 spans 15 amino acids. DNA for the CDR3: TGCGCCAGCAGTGACGATCGGACAGGCAACACTGAAGCTTTCTTT. This translates into CASSDDRTGNTEAFF.

V usage is TRBV7-9 and J usage is TRBJ2-4; TRBD1 matches 10 bases. Germline loops: CDR1 SEHNR, CDR2 FQNEAQ (reference sequence). J was trimmed by 8 bases and V by 1 base; bases with no gene match: 8. CDR3 length: 16 amino acids. CDR3 sequence: CASSLGTGTGEDIQYF. DNA of the CDR3: TGTGCCAGCAGCTTAGGCACCGGGACAGGGGAGGACATTCAGTACTTC.

The chain joins TRBV2 to TRBJ2-2, with D maybe TRBD2 (6 bases). The CDR3 covers 17 residues. Germline CDR1 SNHLY, CDR2 FYNNEI. V lost 2 bases and J 7 bases, leaving 20 bases between the germline ends. CDR3 region: CASSESRASVRDGELFF. The CDR3 DNA reads TGTGCCAGCAGTGAATCCCGGGCTAGCGTTCGGGACGGGGAGCTGTTTTTT.

The chain has TRBV6-5 and TRBJ2-3, with TRBD2 as a possible D gene (6 bases). The V gene lost 0 bases and the J gene lost 0 bases, with 7 bases spanning the gap. Looked up from germline, CDR1 is MNHEY and CDR2 is SVGAGI. There are 15 residues in the CDR3. DNA of the CDR3: TGTGCCAGCAGTTACTCGGAGGGGAGCACAGATACGCAGTATTTT. It translates to CASSYSEGSTDTQYF.

The chain combines TRBV30 with TRBJ1-1; D is unclear. The CDR3 runs to 14 residues. V was cut by 5 bases and J by 5 bases, with 18 bases left in between. The germline V gene encodes CDR1 GTSNPN and CDR2 SVGIG (reference sequence). The CDR3 protein is CAWGTRTAGTEAFF. CDR3 DNA sequence: TGTGCCTGGGGAACTCGGACGGCGGGAACTGAAGCTTTCTTT.

J is TRBJ2-2 and V is TRBV4-1; D remains ambiguous. CDR3 length equals 13 residues. The V and J ends lost 6 bases and 6 bases respectively, with 11 bases between them. Germline-derived CDR1 and CDR2 are MGHRA and YSYEKL. In DNA form, the CDR3 reads TGCGCCAGCAGTCTTATCGCGTCCGGGGAGCTGTTTTTT. This sequence encodes CASSLIASGELFF.

This clone is classed as medium-sized. The chain is built from TRBV4-1 and TRBJ2-7, with D tentatively TRBD1 (6 bases). The CDR3 totals 15 residues. V was shortened by 5 bases and J by 5 bases, with 19 bases between the two germline ends. The germline V gene has CDR1 MGHRA and CDR2 YSYEKL. CDR3 DNA sequence: TGCGCCAGCAGCTACCGGACAGACTCCGCCGACGAGCAGTACTTC. Translating gives CASSYRTDSADEQYF.